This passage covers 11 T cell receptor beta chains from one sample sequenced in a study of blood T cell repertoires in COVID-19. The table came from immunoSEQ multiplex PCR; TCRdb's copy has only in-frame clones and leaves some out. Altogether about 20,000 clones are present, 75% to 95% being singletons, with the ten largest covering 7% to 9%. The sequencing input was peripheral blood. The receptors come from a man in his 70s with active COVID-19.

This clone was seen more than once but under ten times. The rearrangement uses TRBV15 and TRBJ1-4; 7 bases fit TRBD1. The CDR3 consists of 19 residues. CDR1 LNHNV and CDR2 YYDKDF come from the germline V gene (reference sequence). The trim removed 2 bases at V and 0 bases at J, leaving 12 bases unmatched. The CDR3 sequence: CATSRFPGQSFPTNEKLFF. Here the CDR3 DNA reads TGTGCCACCAGCAGATTCCCGGGACAGAGCTTCCCAACTAATGAAAAACTGTTTTTT.

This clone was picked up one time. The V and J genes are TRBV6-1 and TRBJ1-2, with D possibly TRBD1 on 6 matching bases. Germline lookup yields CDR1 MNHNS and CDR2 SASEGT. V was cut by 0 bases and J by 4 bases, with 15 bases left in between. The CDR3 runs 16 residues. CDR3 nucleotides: TGTGCCAGCAGTGAAGCAGGCACAGGGCTACCCTATGGCTACACCTTC. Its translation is CASSEAGTGLPYGYTF.

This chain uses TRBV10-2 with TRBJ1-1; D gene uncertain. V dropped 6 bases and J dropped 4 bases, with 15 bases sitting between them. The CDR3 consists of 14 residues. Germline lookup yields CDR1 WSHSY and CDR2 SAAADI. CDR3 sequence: CASRIAQTSTEAFF. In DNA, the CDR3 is TGCGCCAGCAGAATAGCTCAAACGTCCACTGAAGCTTTCTTT.

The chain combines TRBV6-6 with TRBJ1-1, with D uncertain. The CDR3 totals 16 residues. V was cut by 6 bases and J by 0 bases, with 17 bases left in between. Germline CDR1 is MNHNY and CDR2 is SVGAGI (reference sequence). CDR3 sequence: CASSRPVGGLNTEAFF. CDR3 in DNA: TGTGCCAGCAGCCGCCCAGTTGGAGGTTTGAACACTGAAGCTTTCTTT.

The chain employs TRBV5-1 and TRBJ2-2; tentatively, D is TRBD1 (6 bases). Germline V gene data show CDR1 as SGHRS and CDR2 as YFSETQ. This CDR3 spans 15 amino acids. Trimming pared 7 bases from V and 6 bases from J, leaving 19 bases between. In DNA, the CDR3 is TGCGCCAGCTCCCTGTGGGTTTCAGGGGCCGGGGAGCTGTTTTTT. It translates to CASSLWVSGAGELFF.

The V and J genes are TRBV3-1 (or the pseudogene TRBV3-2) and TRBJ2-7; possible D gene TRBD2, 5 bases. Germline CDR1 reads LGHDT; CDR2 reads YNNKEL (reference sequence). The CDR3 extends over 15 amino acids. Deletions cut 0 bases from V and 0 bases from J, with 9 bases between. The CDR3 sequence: CASSQDGVSSYEQYF. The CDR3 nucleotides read TGTGCCAGCAGCCAAGACGGGGTGAGCTCCTACGAGCAGTACTTC.

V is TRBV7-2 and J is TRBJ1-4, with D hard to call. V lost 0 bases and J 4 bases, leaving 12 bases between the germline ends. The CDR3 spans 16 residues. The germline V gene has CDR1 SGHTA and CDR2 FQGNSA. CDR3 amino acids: CASSLARSVYNEKLFF. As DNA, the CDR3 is TGTGCCAGCAGCTTAGCGCGGTCGGTTTATAATGAAAAACTGTTTTTT.

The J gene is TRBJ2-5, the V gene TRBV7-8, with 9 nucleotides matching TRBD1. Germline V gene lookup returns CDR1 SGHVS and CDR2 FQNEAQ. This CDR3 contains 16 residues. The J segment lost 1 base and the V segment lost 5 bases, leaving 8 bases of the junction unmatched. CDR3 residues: CASSEGTGTPQETQYF. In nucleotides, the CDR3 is TGTGCCAGCAGCGAAGGGACAGGGACCCCCCAAGAGACCCAGTACTTC.

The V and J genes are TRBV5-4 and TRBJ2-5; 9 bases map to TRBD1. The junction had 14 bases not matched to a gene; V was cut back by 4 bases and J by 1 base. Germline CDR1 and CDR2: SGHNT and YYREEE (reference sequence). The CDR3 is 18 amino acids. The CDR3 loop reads CASSAPGQGGGFQETQYF. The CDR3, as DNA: TGTGCCAGCAGCGCCCCGGGACAGGGAGGGGGCTTCCAAGAGACCCAGTACTTC.

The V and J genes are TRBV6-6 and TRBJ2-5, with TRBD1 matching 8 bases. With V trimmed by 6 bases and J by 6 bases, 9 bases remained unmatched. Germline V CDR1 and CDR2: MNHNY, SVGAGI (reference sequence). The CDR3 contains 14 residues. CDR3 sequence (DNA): TGTGCCAGCAGCTCTCCGGGACAGGTCAAGACCCAGTACTTC. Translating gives CASSSPGQVKTQYF.

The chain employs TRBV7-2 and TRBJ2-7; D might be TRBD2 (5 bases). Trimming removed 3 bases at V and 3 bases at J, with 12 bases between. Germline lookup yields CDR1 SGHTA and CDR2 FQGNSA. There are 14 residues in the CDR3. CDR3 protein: CASSLASSVYEQYF. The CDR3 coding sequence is TGTGCCAGCAGCTTGGCTAGCTCAGTCTACGAGCAGTACTTC.